These 19 T cell receptor beta chains share one sample of origin, sequenced in a study of OX40 agonist ivuxolimab in advanced cancers. Profiled with immunoSEQ multiplex PCR; TCRdb holds only in-frame clones, not every one. The sample lists approximately 47,000 clones, about nine tenths seen once, with roughly 8.1% in the top ten. The sample consisted of CD4+ or CD8+ T cells sorted from blood, taken in a trial of the OX40 agonist ivuxolimab. The source of these receptors is an adult with an advanced solid tumor such as melanoma, head and neck, liver or kidney cancer.

This chain uses TRBV27 with TRBJ1-1, with a weak D call TRBD1 (5 bases). The CDR3 consists of 15 residues. CDR1 and CDR2 from the germline V gene are MNHEY and SMNVEV (reference sequence). The V gene lost 5 bases and the J gene lost 6 bases, with 19 bases spanning the gap. Here the CDR3 DNA reads TGTGCCAGCAGTCCCCGGGGGATGCTTAGGGCTGAAGCTTTCTTT. It yields the protein CASSPRGMLRAEAFF.

This chain connects TRBV27 to TRBJ1-4; unclear D gene. Germline values: CDR1 MNHEY, CDR2 SMNVEV (reference sequence). V lost 7 bases and J lost 3, with 15 bases in between. This CDR3 has 15 amino acids. The CDR3 reads CASKTRREANEKLFF. Written as DNA, the CDR3 is TGTGCCAGCAAAACACGGCGGGAGGCTAATGAAAAACTGTTTTTT.

This clone appeared once. V gene TRBV27 combines with J gene TRBJ1-2, with 7 bases matching TRBD1. CDR3 length: 15 amino acids. V lost 3 bases, J lost 5 bases, and 9 bases stayed unmatched. From germline, CDR1 is MNHEY and CDR2 SMNVEV (reference sequence). This CDR3 is CASSLSQDRRYGYTF. As DNA, the CDR3 is TGTGCCAGCAGTTTGTCCCAGGACAGGCGTTATGGCTACACCTTC.

The chain has TRBV5-6 and TRBJ2-3; 10 bases map to TRBD2. The V gene end was trimmed by 5 bases and the J gene end by 2 bases; junction bases not matched to a gene: 8. Germline V gene data show CDR1 as SGHDT and CDR2 as YYEEEE. The length of the CDR3 is 16 residues. This CDR3 is CASRPYSGRITDTQYF. In nucleotides, the CDR3 is TGTGCCAGCAGACCATATAGCGGGAGGATCACAGATACGCAGTATTTT.

The V and J genes are TRBV28 and TRBJ2-7; D may be TRBD1 (6 bases). The V and J ends lost 5 bases and 2 bases respectively, with 10 bases between them. The CDR3 sequence is 13 residues long. The germline V gene encodes CDR1 MDHEN and CDR2 SYDVKM. The chain's CDR3 is CASSPGQPYEQYF. For the CDR3, the DNA is TGTGCCAGCAGTCCCGGACAGCCCTACGAGCAGTACTTC.

The rearrangement links TRBV27 to TRBJ2-3; no reliable D call. This CDR3 contains 14 residues. The V gene lost 8 bases and the J gene lost 5 bases, with 17 bases spanning the gap. CDR1 is MNHEY and CDR2 is SMNVEV in the germline V gene (reference sequence). The CDR3 sequence is CASADRAAVDTQYF. CDR3 coding DNA: TGTGCCAGCGCCGACCGGGCAGCAGTAGATACGCAGTATTTT.

The chain uses TRBV28 and TRBJ1-6; 7 bases line up with TRBD1. J lost 8 bases, V lost 5 bases, and 6 bases had no gene match. CDR3 length: 14 residues. The germline gives CDR1 MDHEN, CDR2 SYDVKM. CDR3 region: CASSRGPRDSPLHF. The CDR3 DNA is TGTGCCAGCAGTAGGGGGCCGAGAGATTCACCCCTCCACTTT.

V is TRBV27 and J is TRBJ2-7; 9 bases align to TRBD2. J was trimmed by 2 bases and V by 6 bases; bases with no gene match: 8. Germline CDR1 is MNHEY and CDR2 is SMNVEV (reference sequence). There are 15 residues in the CDR3. DNA for the CDR3: TGTGCCAGCAGGCCCGGGGTAGCGGGGGCCTACGAGCAGTACTTC. This encodes CASRPGVAGAYEQYF.

The rearrangement joins TRBV18 to TRBJ1-2; D might be TRBD1 (5 bases). From germline, CDR1 is KGHSH and CDR2 LQKENI. The CDR3 covers 15 residues. V was clipped by 5 bases and J by 2 bases, with 15 bases between them. CDR3 protein: CASSSQAQVNYGYTF. The CDR3 nucleotides read TGTGCCAGCTCATCACAGGCGCAGGTCAACTATGGCTACACCTTC.

A few counts support this clone. The J gene is TRBJ2-7, the V gene TRBV5-1; TRBD2 aligns across 8 bases. The germline gives CDR1 SGHRS, CDR2 YFSETQ. J was trimmed by 1 base and V by 4 bases; bases with no gene match: 4. This CDR3 contains 14 residues. CDR3 sequence: CASSNREGSYEQYF. The CDR3 DNA follows: TGCGCCAGCAGCAACCGGGAGGGTTCCTACGAGCAGTACTTC.

The chain has TRBV2 and TRBJ2-5; possibly TRBD1 or TRBD2 for D (5 bases each). Near its end, the DNA agrees better with TRBJ2-7, so the J call may be wrong. Per germline, CDR1 SNHLY and CDR2 FYNNEI. CDR3 length: 13 amino acids. CDR3 region: CASSGADGGEQYF. The CDR3 DNA sequence: TGTGCCAGCAGTGGAGCGGATGGGGGCGAGCAGTACTTC.

This clone was observed a single time. The gene calls are TRBV9 and TRBJ2-1; TRBD1 aligns across 8 bases. Germline lookup yields CDR1 SGDLS and CDR2 YYNGEE. With 3 bases clipped from V and 8 bases from J, the junction kept 7 bases outside the gene matches. The CDR3 consists of 14 residues. Here the CDR3 reads CASSAQGALDEQFF. In nucleotides, the CDR3 is TGTGCCAGCAGCGCCCAGGGGGCTTTGGATGAGCAGTTCTTC.

In nucleotides, the CDR3 is TGTGCCAGTAGTATCCGGCCAGGAGTGGAAGCTTTCTTT. It translates to CASSIRPGVEAFF. The V and J genes are TRBV19 and TRBJ1-1; D remains unclear. Germline V gives CDR1 LNHDA, CDR2 SQIVND (reference sequence). V was cut by 3 bases and J by 8 bases, with 13 bases left in between. There are 13 residues in the CDR3.

This chain connects TRBV7-2 to TRBJ2-3, with D uncertain. The CDR3 is 17 residues long. From germline, CDR1 is SGHTA and CDR2 FQGNSA. Trimming removed 1 base at V and 5 bases at J, with 19 bases between. This CDR3 is CASSLETTTPPRDTQYF. The CDR3 nucleotides read TGTGCCAGCAGCTTAGAAACTACCACCCCCCCCCGAGATACGCAGTATTTT.

V and J are TRBV25-1 and TRBJ2-7; 7 bases are a match to TRBD2. Unmatched junction bases numbered 6, after V lost 4 bases and J lost 0 bases. CDR1 and CDR2 (germline): MGHDK, SYGVNS. This CDR3 has 15 residues. This CDR3 reads CASSAASGYSYEQYF. The CDR3 nucleotides read TGTGCCAGCAGTGCGGCTAGCGGATACTCCTACGAGCAGTACTTC.

This clone has just one count. The rearrangement links TRBV29-1 to TRBJ2-1; tentatively, D is TRBD2 (5 bases). CDR3 length: 12 amino acids. V was pared by 6 bases and J by 0 bases, with 6 bases between. CDR1 and CDR2 from the germline V gene are SQVTM and ANQGSEA. DNA of the CDR3: TGCAGCGTGGGGAGCTCCTACAATGAGCAGTTCTTC. Its translation: CSVGSSYNEQFF.

This chain joins TRBV18 and TRBJ1-2; 12 bases fit TRBD1. The germline V gene has CDR1 KGHSH and CDR2 LQKENI. Trimming removed 4 bases from V and 7 bases from J; junction bases left unmatched: 16. The CDR3 covers 18 residues. CDR3 protein: CASSLYPGQGASPGGYTF. Written as DNA, the CDR3 is TGTGCCAGCTCACTCTACCCGGGACAGGGGGCATCTCCCGGTGGCTACACCTTC.

The gene calls are TRBV30 and TRBJ1-6, with D unresolved. The CDR3 sequence is 18 residues long. V was pared by 4 bases and J by 5 bases, with 24 bases between. Per the germline V gene, CDR1 is GTSNPN and CDR2 is SVGIG (reference sequence). CDR3 protein: CAWNPYGPRTENNSPLHF. DNA for the CDR3: TGTGCCTGGAACCCCTATGGACCCCGGACGGAGAATAATTCACCCCTCCACTTT.

The J gene is TRBJ2-7, the V gene TRBV6-5; 8 bases are shared with TRBD2. The V gene end was trimmed by 7 bases and the J gene end by 6 bases; junction bases not matched to a gene: 14. Germline loops: CDR1 MNHEY, CDR2 SVGAGI. CDR3 length equals 15 residues. The CDR3 DNA follows: TGTGCCAGCACCCCGAGCCCAGCGGGAGTCTCCGAGCAGTACTTC. This sequence encodes CASTPSPAGVSEQYF.